This T cell receptor beta chain was observed in a study of T cells after yellow fever vaccination. Study results and limitations: Post-booster repertoires contained most primary-vaccination clones again (roughly 97% CD4, 85% to 90% CD8). The CD4 compartment and the CD8 compartment contained a small share of clonotypes in common.

Template-switching 5'RACE yielded the TCR cDNA; a universal primer site and UMIs were added in the process. TCRdb passed the 5' RACE reads through MiXCR, listing each CDR3 protein once. The data hold 300,000 to 350,000 distinct CDR3 sequences, with 3.5% to 4.5% observed a single time. The CDR3 contains 14 residues. J lost 2 bases, V lost 7 bases, and 3 bases had no gene match. Germline CDR1 and CDR2: SEHNR and FQNEAQ (reference sequence). Ten or more counts support this clonotype. Antigen specificity is unknown. The TCR was taken from a young man who received the YFV17D yellow fever vaccine. Material: PBMCs, obtained 15 days after the yellow fever booster vaccination. The chain recombines TRBV7-9 with TRBJ2-1; TRBD2 aligns across 9 bases. Here the CDR3 DNA reads TGTGCCAGCAATAGCGGGGGCACCTACAATGAGCAGTTCTTC. Translating it yields CASNSGGTYNEQFF.